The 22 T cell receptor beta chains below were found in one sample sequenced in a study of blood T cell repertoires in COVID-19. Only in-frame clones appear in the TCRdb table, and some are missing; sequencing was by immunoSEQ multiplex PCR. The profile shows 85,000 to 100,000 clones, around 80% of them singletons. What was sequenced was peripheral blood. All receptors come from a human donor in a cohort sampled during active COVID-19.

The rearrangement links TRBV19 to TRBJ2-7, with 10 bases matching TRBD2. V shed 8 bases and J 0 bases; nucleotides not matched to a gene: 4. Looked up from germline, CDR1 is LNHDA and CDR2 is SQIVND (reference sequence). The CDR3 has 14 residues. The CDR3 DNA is TGTGCCAGTTCGACTAGCGGGCTCTCCTACGAGCAGTACTTC. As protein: CASSTSGLSYEQYF.

The CDR3 loop is CASSKQTGATGELFF. Written as DNA, the CDR3 is TGTGCCAGTAGTAAGCAGACAGGGGCCACCGGGGAGCTGTTTTTT. This chain uses TRBV19 with TRBJ2-2; 8 nucleotides match TRBD1. The CDR3 is made up of 15 amino acids. CDR1 and CDR2 (germline): LNHDA, SQIVND (reference sequence). V was clipped by 4 bases and J by 4 bases; unmatched bases: 5.

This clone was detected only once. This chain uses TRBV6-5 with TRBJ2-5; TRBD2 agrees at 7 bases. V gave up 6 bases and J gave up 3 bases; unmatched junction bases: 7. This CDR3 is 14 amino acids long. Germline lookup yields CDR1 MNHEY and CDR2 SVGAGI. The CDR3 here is CASRGREGKETQYF. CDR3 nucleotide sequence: TGTGCCAGCAGGGGTAGGGAGGGCAAAGAGACCCAGTACTTC.

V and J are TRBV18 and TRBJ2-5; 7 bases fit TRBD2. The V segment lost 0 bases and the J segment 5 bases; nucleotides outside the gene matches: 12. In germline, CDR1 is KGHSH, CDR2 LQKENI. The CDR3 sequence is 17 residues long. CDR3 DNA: TGTGCCAGCTCACCACCGAATCGAGGGAGGGCCCGGGAGACCCAGTACTTC. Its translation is CASSPPNRGRARETQYF.

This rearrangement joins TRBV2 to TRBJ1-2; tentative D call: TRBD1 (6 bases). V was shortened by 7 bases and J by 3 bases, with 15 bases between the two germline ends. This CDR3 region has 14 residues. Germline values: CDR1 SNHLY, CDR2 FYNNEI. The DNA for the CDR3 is TGTGCCAGCACCTTACAGGGTCCCTACTATGGCTACACCTTC. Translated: CASTLQGPYYGYTF.

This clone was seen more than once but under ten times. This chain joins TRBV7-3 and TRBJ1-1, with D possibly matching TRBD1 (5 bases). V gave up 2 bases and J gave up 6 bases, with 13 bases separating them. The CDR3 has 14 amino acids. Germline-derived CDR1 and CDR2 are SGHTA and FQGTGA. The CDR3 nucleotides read TGTGCCAGCAGCTTACACGCAGGGAGGTCTGAAGCTTTCTTT. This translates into CASSLHAGRSEAFF.

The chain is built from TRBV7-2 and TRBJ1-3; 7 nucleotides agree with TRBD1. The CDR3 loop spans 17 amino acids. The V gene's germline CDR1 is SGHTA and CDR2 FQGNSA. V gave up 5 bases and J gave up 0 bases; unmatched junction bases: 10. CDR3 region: CASSPPNRGLSGNTIYF. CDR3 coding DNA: TGTGCCAGCAGCCCGCCTAACAGGGGCCTCTCTGGAAACACCATATATTTT.

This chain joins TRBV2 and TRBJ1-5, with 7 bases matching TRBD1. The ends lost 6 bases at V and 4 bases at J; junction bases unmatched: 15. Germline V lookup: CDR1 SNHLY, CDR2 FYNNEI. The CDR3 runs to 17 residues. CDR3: CASSPMTGLHDNQPQHF. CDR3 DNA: TGTGCCAGCAGCCCCATGACAGGGTTGCATGATAATCAGCCCCAGCATTTT.

The CDR3 reads CASSYTGLSYGYTF. The CDR3 DNA reads TGTGCCAGCAGTTACACGGGGTTGAGCTATGGCTACACCTTC. The chain joins TRBV6-5 to TRBJ1-2, with D uncertain. Trimming left V 2 bases short and J 4 bases short, with 11 bases between. Looked up from germline, CDR1 is MNHEY and CDR2 is SVGAGI. This CDR3 spans 14 amino acids.

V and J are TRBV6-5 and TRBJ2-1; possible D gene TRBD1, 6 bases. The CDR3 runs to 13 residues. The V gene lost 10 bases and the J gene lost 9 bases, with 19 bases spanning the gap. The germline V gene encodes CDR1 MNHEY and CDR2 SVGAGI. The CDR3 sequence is CATGQRPVAEQFF. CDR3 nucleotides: TGTGCCACCGGACAGCGTCCCGTGGCTGAGCAGTTCTTC.

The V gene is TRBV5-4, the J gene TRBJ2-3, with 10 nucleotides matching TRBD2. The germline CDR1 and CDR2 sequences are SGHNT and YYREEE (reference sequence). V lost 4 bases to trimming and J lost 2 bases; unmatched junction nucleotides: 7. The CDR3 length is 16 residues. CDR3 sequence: CASSNPSGGVTDTQYF. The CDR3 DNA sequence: TGTGCCAGCAGCAATCCAAGCGGGGGGGTCACAGATACGCAGTATTTT.

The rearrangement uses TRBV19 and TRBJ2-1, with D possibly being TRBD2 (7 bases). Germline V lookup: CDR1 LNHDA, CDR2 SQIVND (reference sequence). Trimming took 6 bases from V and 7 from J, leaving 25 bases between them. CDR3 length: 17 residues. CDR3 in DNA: TGTGCCAGTAGACCCCAGGGGAGGCGGGAGCGTCCAAATGAGCAGTTCTTC. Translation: CASRPQGRRERPNEQFF.

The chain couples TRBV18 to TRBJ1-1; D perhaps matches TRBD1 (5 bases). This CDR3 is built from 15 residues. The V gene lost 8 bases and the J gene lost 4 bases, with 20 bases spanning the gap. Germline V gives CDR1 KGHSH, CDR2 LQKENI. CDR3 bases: TGTGCCAGCCAATTATTCTCACAGGCATCCACTGAAGCTTTCTTT. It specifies CASQLFSQASTEAFF.

CDR3 loop: CASSIRDRGFEKLFF. CDR3 DNA sequence: TGTGCCAGTAGTATCCGGGACAGGGGGTTTGAAAAACTGTTTTTT. This chain joins TRBV19 and TRBJ1-4, with 11 positions matching TRBD1. The J segment lost 7 bases and the V segment lost 3 bases, leaving 4 bases of the junction unmatched. Germline assignment: CDR1 LNHDA and CDR2 SQIVND (reference sequence). This CDR3 is built from 15 residues.

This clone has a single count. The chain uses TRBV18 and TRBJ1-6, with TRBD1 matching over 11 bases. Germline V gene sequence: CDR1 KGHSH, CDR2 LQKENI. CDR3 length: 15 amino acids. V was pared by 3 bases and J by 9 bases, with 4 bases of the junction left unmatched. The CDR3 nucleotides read TGTGCCAGCTCACCGGACAGGGGGCTTAGTTCACCCCTCCACTTT. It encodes CASSPDRGLSSPLHF.

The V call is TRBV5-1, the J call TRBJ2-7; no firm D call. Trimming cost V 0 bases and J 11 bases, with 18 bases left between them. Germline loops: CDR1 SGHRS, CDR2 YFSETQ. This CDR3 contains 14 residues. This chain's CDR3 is CASSLGSAPRQEYF. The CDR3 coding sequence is TGCGCCAGCAGCTTGGGCTCGGCCCCTCGCCAGGAGTACTTC.

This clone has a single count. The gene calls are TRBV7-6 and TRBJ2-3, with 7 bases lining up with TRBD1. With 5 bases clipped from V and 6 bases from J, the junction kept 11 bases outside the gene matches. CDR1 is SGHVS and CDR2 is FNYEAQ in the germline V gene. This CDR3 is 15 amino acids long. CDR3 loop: CASSPGQPRLDTQYF. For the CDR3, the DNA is TGTGCCAGCAGCCCGGGACAGCCCCGTTTGGATACGCAGTATTTT.

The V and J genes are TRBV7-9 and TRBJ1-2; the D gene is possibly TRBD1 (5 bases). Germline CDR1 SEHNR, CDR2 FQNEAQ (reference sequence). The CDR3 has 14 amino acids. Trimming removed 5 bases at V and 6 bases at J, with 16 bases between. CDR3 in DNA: TGTGCCAGCAGCCTAGGTACCAGGGATCATGGCTACACCTTC. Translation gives CASSLGTRDHGYTF. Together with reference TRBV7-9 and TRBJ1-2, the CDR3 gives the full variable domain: DTGVSQNPRHKITKRGQNVTFRCDPISEHNRLYWYRQTLGQGPEFLTYFQNEAQLEKSRLLSDRFSAERPKGSFSTLEIQRTEQGDSAMYLCASSLGTRDHGYTFGSGTRLTVV.

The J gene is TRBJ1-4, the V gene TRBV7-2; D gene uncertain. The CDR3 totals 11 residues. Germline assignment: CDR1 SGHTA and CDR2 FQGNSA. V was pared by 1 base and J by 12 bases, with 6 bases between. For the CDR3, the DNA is TGTGCCAGCAGCTTAGGGAGGGAACTGTTTTTT. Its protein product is CASSLGRELFF.

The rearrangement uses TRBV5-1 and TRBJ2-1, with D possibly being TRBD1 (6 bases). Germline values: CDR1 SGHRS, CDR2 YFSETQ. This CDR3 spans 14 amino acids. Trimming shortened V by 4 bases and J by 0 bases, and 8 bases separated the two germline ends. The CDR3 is CASSRGSSYNEQFF. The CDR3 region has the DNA TGCGCCAGCAGCAGGGGGAGCTCCTACAATGAGCAGTTCTTC. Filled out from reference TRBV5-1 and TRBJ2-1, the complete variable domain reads KAGVTQTPRYLIKTRGQQVTLSCSPISGHRSVSWYQQTPGQGLQFLFEYFSETQRNKGNFPGRFSGRQFSNSRSEMNVSTLELGDSALYLCASSRGSSYNEQFFGPGTRLTVL.

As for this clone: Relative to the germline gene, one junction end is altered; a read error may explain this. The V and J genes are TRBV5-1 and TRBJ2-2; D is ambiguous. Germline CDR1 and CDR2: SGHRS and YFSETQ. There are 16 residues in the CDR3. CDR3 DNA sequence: TGCGCCAGCAGCTACCTGACAAACGAGAACCCCGGGGAGCTGTTTTTT. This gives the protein CASSYLTNENPGELFF.

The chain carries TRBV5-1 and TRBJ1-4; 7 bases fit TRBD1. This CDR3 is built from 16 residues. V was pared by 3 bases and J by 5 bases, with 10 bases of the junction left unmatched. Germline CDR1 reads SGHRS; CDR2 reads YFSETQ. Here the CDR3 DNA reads TGCGCCAGCAGCTCGACCATGGGACAGAGAAATGAAAAACTGTTTTTT. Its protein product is CASSSTMGQRNEKLFF. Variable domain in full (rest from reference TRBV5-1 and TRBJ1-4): KAGVTQTPRYLIKTRGQQVTLSCSPISGHRSVSWYQQTPGQGLQFLFEYFSETQRNKGNFPGRFSGRQFSNSRSEMNVSTLELGDSALYLCASSSTMGQRNEKLFFGSGTQLSVL.